The present entry profiles one T cell receptor (beta chain) with its context. These data originate in a study of blood T cell repertoires in COVID-19. As for the study in general: Samples representing acute and convalescent COVID-19 were sourced from the United States, Italy and Spain. PBMCs, B-cell-depleted T cells, or T cells provided the cDNA or gDNA that made up the material.

The authors' processing: How many nucleated cells were present was estimated from reference gene primer amplification. Assay used: immunoSEQ multiplex PCR; TCRdb lists only in-frame clones, some missing. From that table come the V and J calls and clone size; the DNA was used to work out D and trimming. In the table there are about 84,000 clones, around 83% of which are singletons. After removal of 4 bases from V and 2 bases from J, the junction contained 9 bases not matched to a gene. Germline V gene lookup returns CDR1 MNHEY and CDR2 SVGEGT. The CDR3 covers 16 residues. The rearrangement uses TRBV6-2 or TRBV6-3 and TRBJ2-7, with 9 bases identical to TRBD2. The clonotype was recovered from a man older than 75 with active or convalescent COVID-19. Sample: peripheral blood. The CDR3, as DNA: TGTGCCAGCAGTTCATATAAGACTAGCGGAACCTACGAGCAGTACTTC. This sequence encodes CASSSYKTSGTYEQYF.